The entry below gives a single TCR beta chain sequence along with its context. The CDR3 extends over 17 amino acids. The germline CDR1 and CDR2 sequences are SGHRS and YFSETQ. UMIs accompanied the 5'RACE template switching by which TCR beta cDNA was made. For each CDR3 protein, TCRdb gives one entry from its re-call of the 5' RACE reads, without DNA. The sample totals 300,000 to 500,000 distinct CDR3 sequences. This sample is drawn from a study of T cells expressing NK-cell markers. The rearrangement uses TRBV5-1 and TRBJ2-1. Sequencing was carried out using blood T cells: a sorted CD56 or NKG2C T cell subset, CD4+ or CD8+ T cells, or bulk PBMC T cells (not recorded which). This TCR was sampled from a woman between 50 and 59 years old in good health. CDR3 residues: CASSLAFAADSYNEQFF.